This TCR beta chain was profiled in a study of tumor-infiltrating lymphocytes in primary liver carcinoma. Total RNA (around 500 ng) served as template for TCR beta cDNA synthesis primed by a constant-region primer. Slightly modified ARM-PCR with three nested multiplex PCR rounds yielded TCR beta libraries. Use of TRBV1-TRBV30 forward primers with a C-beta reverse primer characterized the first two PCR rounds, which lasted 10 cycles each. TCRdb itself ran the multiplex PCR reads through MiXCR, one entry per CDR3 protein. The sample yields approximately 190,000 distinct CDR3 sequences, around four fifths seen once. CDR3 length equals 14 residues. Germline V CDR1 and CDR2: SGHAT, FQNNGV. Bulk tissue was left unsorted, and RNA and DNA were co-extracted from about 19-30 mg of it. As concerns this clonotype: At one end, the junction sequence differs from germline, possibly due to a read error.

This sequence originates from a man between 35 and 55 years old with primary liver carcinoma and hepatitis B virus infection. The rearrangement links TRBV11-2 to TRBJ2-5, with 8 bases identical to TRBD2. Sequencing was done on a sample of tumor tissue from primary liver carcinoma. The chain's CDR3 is CTSSFSGGQETQYF. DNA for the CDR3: TGTACCAGCAGCTTCAGCGGGGGACAAGAGACACAGTATTTC.